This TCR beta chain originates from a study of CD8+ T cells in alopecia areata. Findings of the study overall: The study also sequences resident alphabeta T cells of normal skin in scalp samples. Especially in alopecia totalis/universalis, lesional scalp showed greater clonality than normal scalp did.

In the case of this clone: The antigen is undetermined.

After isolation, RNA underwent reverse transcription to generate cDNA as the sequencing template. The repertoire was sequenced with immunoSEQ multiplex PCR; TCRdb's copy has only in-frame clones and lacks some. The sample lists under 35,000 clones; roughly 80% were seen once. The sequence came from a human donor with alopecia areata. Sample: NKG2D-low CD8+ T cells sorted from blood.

CDR3 region: CSVVLATWPPQFF. The CDR3 nucleotides are TGCAGCGTTGTCCTAGCGACTTGGCCTCCACAGTTCTTC. The chain is built from TRBV29-1 and TRBJ2-1; a weak D match, TRBD2 (6 bases). CDR1 SQVTM and CDR2 ANQGSEA come from the germline V gene. V dropped 4 bases and J dropped 13 bases, with 20 bases sitting between them. The CDR3 extends over 13 amino acids.